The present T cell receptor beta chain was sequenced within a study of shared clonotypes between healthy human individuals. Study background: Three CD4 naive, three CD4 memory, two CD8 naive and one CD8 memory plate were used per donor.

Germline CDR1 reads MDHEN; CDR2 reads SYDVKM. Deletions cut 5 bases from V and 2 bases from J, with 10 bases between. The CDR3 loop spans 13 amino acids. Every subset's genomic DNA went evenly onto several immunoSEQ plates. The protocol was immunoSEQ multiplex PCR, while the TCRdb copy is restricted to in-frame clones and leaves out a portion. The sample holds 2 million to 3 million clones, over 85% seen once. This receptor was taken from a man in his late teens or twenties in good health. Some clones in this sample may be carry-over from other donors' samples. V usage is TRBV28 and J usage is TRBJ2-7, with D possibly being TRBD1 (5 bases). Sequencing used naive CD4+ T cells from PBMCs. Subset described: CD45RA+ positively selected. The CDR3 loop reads CASSHTGTYEQYF. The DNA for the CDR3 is TGTGCCAGCAGTCACACAGGAACCTACGAGCAGTACTTC.